A single sample is the source of the 8 T cell receptor beta chains below, sequenced in a study of T-cell reconstitution after alpha-beta-depleted transplantation in children. TCRbeta library construction was performed incorporating unique molecular identifiers. One entry per CDR3 protein, called by TCRdb with MiXCR from the PCR reads. The sample lists 90,000 to 150,000 distinct CDR3 sequences; 23% were seen once. Specimen: PBMCs, mostly from graft donor cells, collected 180 days after TCRalphabeta/CD19-depleted stem cell transplant. Receptors were obtained from a male patient aged 2-15 years who had a stem cell transplant for chronic granulomatous disease, so the T cells may come from the graft donor.

V gene TRBV3-1 combines with J gene TRBJ2-7, with D tentatively TRBD1 (5 bases). Trimming stripped 6 bases from V and 2 bases from J, with 11 bases between. The germline gives CDR1 LGHDT, CDR2 YNNKEL (reference sequence). The CDR3 sequence is 13 residues long. The CDR3 spells CASRPAGTYEQYF. DNA of the CDR3: TGTGCCAGCAGACCCGCAGGGACCTACGAGCAGTACTTC.

The V gene is TRBV7-2, the J gene TRBJ2-2; a weak D match, TRBD2 (5 bases). Per germline, CDR1 SGHTA and CDR2 FQGNSA. This CDR3 spans 13 amino acids. V lost 2 bases to trimming and J lost 7 bases, with 8 bases between them. The CDR3 region has the DNA TGTGCCAGCAGCTTACTCCGGGACGGGGAGCTGTTTTTT. It encodes CASSLLRDGELFF.

The chain uses TRBV5-1 and TRBJ2-7; 10 bases align to TRBD1. CDR1 and CDR2 (germline): SGHRS, YFSETQ. Germline trimming cut 1 base from V and 5 bases from J; bases unmatched to any gene: 15. The CDR3 covers 18 residues. CDR3 residues: CASSLWDRGLAKANEQYF. The CDR3 coding sequence is TGCGCCAGCAGCTTGTGGGACAGGGGACTCGCTAAGGCTAACGAGCAGTACTTC.

The CDR3 sequence is CASSLGPEQGASDTQYF. The DNA of the CDR3 is TGTGCCAGCAGTTTAGGCCCCGAACAGGGGGCATCAGATACGCAGTATTTT. The J gene is TRBJ2-3, the V gene TRBV12-3 or TRBV12-4; 9 nucleotides agree with TRBD1. This CDR3 is built from 17 residues. Trimming removed 1 base from V and 4 bases from J; junction bases left unmatched: 9.

The chain has TRBV12-3 or TRBV12-4 and TRBJ2-3; 10 nucleotides match TRBD2. This CDR3 is 17 amino acids long. Trimming took 2 bases from V and 2 from J; bases not matched to a gene: 7. CDR3 nucleotides: TGTGCCAGCAGTTTAAGGCTAGCGGGAGTGACCACAGATACGCAGTATTTT. It yields the protein CASSLRLAGVTTDTQYF.

This clonotype was picked up many times. The chain uses TRBV15 and TRBJ2-1; D is possibly TRBD1 (5 bases). Germline loops: CDR1 LNHNV, CDR2 YYDKDF (reference sequence). The ends were cut back, 3 bases at V and 4 bases at J, with 19 bases in the middle. CDR3 length: 17 residues. For the CDR3, the DNA is TGTGCCACCAGCAGGGATAATAAGGGGTATCCGTACAATGAGCAGTTCTTC. Its protein product is CATSRDNKGYPYNEQFF. Looking up the rest from reference TRBV15 and TRBJ2-1 gives the full variable domain: DAMVIQNPRYQVTQFGKPVTLSCSQTLNHNVMYWYQQKSSQAPKLLFHYYDKDFNNEADTPDNFQSRRPNTSFCFLDIRSPGLGDTAMYLCATSRDNKGYPYNEQFFGPGTRLTVL.

This clonotype was seen repeatedly, ten times or more. The V call is TRBV20-1, the J call TRBJ1-1; 7 bases align to TRBD1. Germline trimming cut 6 bases from V and 1 base from J; bases unmatched to any gene: 20. This CDR3 comprises 18 residues. Per germline, CDR1 DFQATT and CDR2 SNEGSKA (reference sequence). As DNA, the CDR3 is TGCAGTGCCTTGAGAAACAGGGACAGAGAGAGGACGAACACTGAAGCTTTCTTT. It encodes CSALRNRDRERTNTEAFF.

This clonotype was counted ten times or more. The chain has TRBV5-1 and TRBJ2-5; D uncertain. Germline values: CDR1 SGHRS, CDR2 YFSETQ. Deletions cut 0 bases from V and 3 bases from J, with 0 bases between. The CDR3 covers 11 residues. The CDR3 nucleotides read TGCGCCAGCAGCTTGGAAGAGACCCAGTACTTC. This gives the protein CASSLEETQYF.